This is a list of T cell receptor beta chains from one sample in a study of human T cells and chemical hapten exposure. Via MiXCR, TCRdb re-called the RACE reads, giving one row per CDR3 protein. The sample consists of over 300,000 distinct CDR3 sequences, roughly 5.3% of them appearing once. The source material was whole blood, sampled in connection with sensitization to the hapten diphenylcyclopropenone (DPC). The source of these receptors is a woman between 50 and 59 years old with alopecia areata. Some clones in this sample may be carry-over from other donors' samples. Both conserved end residues are part of each CDR3. D genes are given only for firm matches. The size field is filled for only some rows; it gives once, few, many or a size class.

V,J,D,size,DNA,CDR3
TRBV18,TRBJ1-1,NA,few,TGTGCCAGCTCACCGGGGCAGGACAACACTGAAGCTTTCTTT,CASSPGQDNTEAFF
TRBV6-2/TRBV6-3,TRBJ1-1,NA,few,TGTGCCAGCAGTTACGCACCGAACACTGAAGCTTTCTTT,CASSYAPNTEAFF
TRBV28,TRBJ2-3,NA,many,TGTGCCAGCAAGGGATGGGATACGCAGTATTTT,CASKGWDTQYF
TRBV7-9,TRBJ2-3,NA,many,TGTGCCAGCAGCTCTACGGCAGATACGCAGTATTTT,CASSSTADTQYF
TRBV27,TRBJ2-3,NA,NA,TGTGCCAGCAGCTCGTCGGGGGCAGATACGCAGTATTTT,CASSSSGADTQYF
TRBV29-1,TRBJ2-4,TRBD2,many,TGCAGCGTTATCCTAGCGGGGGGTCTAGCCAAAAACATTCAGTACTTC,CSVILAGGLAKNIQYF
TRBV5-6,TRBJ2-3,TRBD1,many,TGTGCCAGCAGTGGGACAGGGGGTGCAGATACGCAGTATTTT,CASSGTGGADTQYF
TRBV28,TRBJ2-1,TRBD2,few,TGTGCCAGCAGTTCCCAGCGGGAGGGAAATGAGCAGTTCTTC,CASSSQREGNEQFF
TRBV7-6,TRBJ2-3,TRBD2,NA,TGTGCCAGCAGCCCGCCACTAGCGGGCTTAGATACGCAGTATTTT,CASSPPLAGLDTQYF
TRBV5-1,TRBJ1-2,TRBD1,few,TGCGCCAGCAGCCCACGGGACAGGGGCCTCTATCGCTACACCTTC,CASSPRDRGLYRYTF
TRBV9,TRBJ2-3,TRBD2,NA,TGTGCCAGCAGCGCCGGGACTAGCCCAGATACGCAGTATTTT,CASSAGTSPDTQYF
TRBV7-9,TRBJ2-2,NA,few,TGTGCCAGCAGCTTAGCTAGCCTACTCACCGGGGAGCTGTTTTTT,CASSLASLLTGELFF
TRBV5-5,TRBJ2-1,TRBD1,NA,TGTGCCAGCAGCTTGGCCAGTGACAGGGGGATAAATGAGCAGTTCTTC,CASSLASDRGINEQFF
TRBV27,TRBJ2-3,TRBD1,many,TGTGCCAGCAGTTCCTACGACAGGGGTGGCACAGATACGCAGTATTTT,CASSSYDRGGTDTQYF
TRBV7-2,TRBJ1-5,TRBD1,NA,TGTGCCAGCAGCTCCCGGACAGGATTCAATCAGCCCCAGCATTTT,CASSSRTGFNQPQHF
TRBV10-1,TRBJ2-1,TRBD2,few,TGCGCCAGCAGTGCCCGCGGGAGTGGATATGAGCAGTTCTTC,CASSARGSGYEQFF